This T cell receptor (beta chain) is from a study of T cells of healthy individuals. TCRdb re-derived calls from the 5' RACE reads in MiXCR, one entry per CDR3 protein. This table has nearly 100,000 distinct CDR3 sequences, 15% to 20% appearing once. From germline, CDR1 is MNHNS and CDR2 SASEGT. Trimming cost V 4 bases and J 5 bases, with 9 bases left between them. The CDR3 is made up of 13 amino acids. The source of this sequence is a human donor in good health. This sequence joins TRBV6-1 and TRBJ1-5; possible D gene TRBD1, 5 bases. This chain's CDR3 is CASSAGGDQPQHF. The CDR3 DNA reads as TGTGCCAGCAGTGCGGGGGGGGATCAGCCCCAGCATTTT.